Shown below are 12 T cell receptor beta chains from a single sample sequenced in a study of cytomegalovirus exposure and HLA in healthy donors. Vbeta (60) and Jbeta (13) primers were used in the PCR. Sequencing used immunoSEQ multiplex PCR; TCRdb keeps in-frame clones, though not all of them. The sample records 150,000 to 200,000 clones, over 70% being singletons. Sequencing was done on a sample of PBMCs. These receptor sequences come from a woman aged 45-65 years in good health and CMV-seronegative.

The chain has TRBV9 and TRBJ1-4; 7 bases align to TRBD1. The length of the CDR3 is 15 residues. CDR1 and CDR2 from the germline V gene are SGDLS and YYNGEE. The J segment lost 1 base and the V segment lost 1 base, leaving 1 base of the junction unmatched. The CDR3 reads CASSVSGGTNEKLFF. The CDR3 DNA is TGTGCCAGCAGCGTATCAGGGGGAACTAATGAAAAACTGTTTTTT. The entire variable domain, with the rest obtained from reference TRBV9 and TRBJ1-4, is as follows: DSGVTQTPKHLITATGQRVTLRCSPRSGDLSVYWYQQSLDQGLQFLIQYYNGEERAKGNILERFSAQQFPDLHSELNLSSLELGDSALYFCASSVSGGTNEKLFFGSGTQLSVL.

The V call is TRBV7-2, the J call TRBJ2-1; TRBD2 matches 10 bases. CDR3 length equals 17 residues. Looked up from germline, CDR1 is SGHTA and CDR2 is FQGNSA. Trimming at V came to 1 base and at J to 5 bases, leaving 8 bases not matched to a gene. CDR3 protein: CASSLVASGGIHNEQFF. In DNA, the CDR3 is TGTGCCAGCAGCTTAGTTGCTAGCGGGGGCATCCACAATGAGCAGTTCTTC.

CDR3 in amino acids: CASSARQTNYGYTF. In nucleotides, the CDR3 is TGTGCCAGCAGCGCCCGACAGACCAACTATGGCTACACCTTC. The genes are TRBV9 and TRBJ1-2, with D perhaps TRBD1 (5 bases). The CDR3 covers 14 residues. Germline V gene data show CDR1 as SGDLS and CDR2 as YYNGEE. The V end lost 3 bases, the J end lost 2 bases, and 11 bases lay between the germline ends.

The V call is TRBV28, the J call TRBJ2-3, with D perhaps TRBD1 (5 bases). The V and J ends lost 4 bases and 0 bases respectively, with 14 bases between them. This CDR3 has 16 amino acids. Germline assignment: CDR1 MDHEN and CDR2 SYDVKM. The CDR3 region is CASSYQRTSSTDTQYF. The CDR3 DNA is TGTGCCAGCAGTTACCAAAGGACAAGCAGCACAGATACGCAGTATTTT.

This rearrangement joins TRBV11-3 to TRBJ2-1; 7 bases are a match to TRBD1. CDR3 length equals 14 residues. The trim removed 5 bases at V and 5 bases at J, leaving 6 bases unmatched. Germline V gene sequence: CDR1 SGHNT, CDR2 YENEEA. CDR3 residues: CASSPYGTDNEQFF. CDR3 bases: TGTGCCAGCAGCCCGTACGGGACAGACAATGAGCAGTTCTTC. Drawing the rest from reference TRBV11-3 and TRBJ2-1, the complete variable domain is EAGVVQSPRYKIIEKKQPVAFWCNPISGHNTLYWYLQNLGQGPELLIRYENEEAVDDSQLPKDRFSAERLKGVDSTLKIQPAELGDSAVYLCASSPYGTDNEQFFGPGTRLTVL.

For the CDR3, the DNA is TGCGCCAGCAGCCACCCAGGACAGGCCCGTGAAGCTTTCTTT. Residues: CASSHPGQAREAFF. This chain uses TRBV4-3 with TRBJ1-1; 7 bases are a match to TRBD1. Germline values: CDR1 LGHNA, CDR2 YSLEER. V trimming: 3 bases; J trimming: 7 bases; junction bases outside the gene matches: 8. The CDR3 is 14 amino acids.

The chain uses TRBV7-9 and TRBJ2-5, with a tentative D call TRBD2 (6 bases). TRBJ2-7 explains the end of the DNA better; the J call may be wrong. The length of the CDR3 is 19 residues. Per germline, CDR1 SEHNR and CDR2 FQNEAQ (reference sequence). The CDR3 DNA sequence: TGTGCCAGCAGCTCAGCGTCAAGTCAGTTGGCGGGGAGGAGGTACGAGCAGTACTTC. As protein: CASSSASSQLAGRRYEQYF.

The rearrangement uses TRBV4-1 and TRBJ1-1; D remains unclear. Germline V gene lookup returns CDR1 MGHRA and CDR2 YSYEKL. The CDR3 has 14 residues. V lost 1 base, J lost 0 bases, and 6 bases lay in between. The CDR3, as DNA: TGCGCCAGCAGCCAAGCTGGGCTGAACACTGAAGCTTTCTTT. It yields the protein CASSQAGLNTEAFF.

The chain combines TRBV4-1 with TRBJ1-2; no clear D gene. The CDR3 consists of 15 residues. V lost 0 bases and J lost 3, with 11 bases in between. From germline, CDR1 is MGHRA and CDR2 YSYEKL. The CDR3 DNA is TGCGCCAGCAGCCAAGATCCCCAGGCTTACTATGGCTACACCTTC. Protein: CASSQDPQAYYGYTF.

This clone turned up a few times. The rearrangement uses TRBV7-3 and TRBJ2-3; 9 positions agree with TRBD2. The CDR3 runs to 15 residues. Trimming took 1 base from V and 4 from J; bases not matched to a gene: 3. In germline, CDR1 is SGHTA, CDR2 FQGTGA. The CDR3 region is CASSLIAGVPDTQYF. In nucleotides, the CDR3 is TGTGCCAGCAGCTTAATAGCGGGGGTCCCAGATACGCAGTATTTT.

V is TRBV28 and J is TRBJ1-4; D might be TRBD1 (5 bases). Germline lookup yields CDR1 MDHEN and CDR2 SYDVKM. This CDR3 comprises 13 residues. V was clipped by 9 bases and J by 6 bases, with 14 bases between them. DNA for the CDR3: TGTGCCAGTAAACAGGCTCAATATGAAAAACTGTTTTTT. Translation: CASKQAQYEKLFF.

This rearrangement joins TRBV6-5 to TRBJ2-7, with D possibly matching TRBD1 (6 bases). The CDR3 length is 11 residues. V lost 6 bases and J lost 5, with 8 bases in between. Germline V lookup: CDR1 MNHEY, CDR2 SVGAGI. The CDR3 reads CASSRQDEQYF. In DNA, the CDR3 is TGTGCCAGCAGCCGACAGGACGAGCAGTACTTC.